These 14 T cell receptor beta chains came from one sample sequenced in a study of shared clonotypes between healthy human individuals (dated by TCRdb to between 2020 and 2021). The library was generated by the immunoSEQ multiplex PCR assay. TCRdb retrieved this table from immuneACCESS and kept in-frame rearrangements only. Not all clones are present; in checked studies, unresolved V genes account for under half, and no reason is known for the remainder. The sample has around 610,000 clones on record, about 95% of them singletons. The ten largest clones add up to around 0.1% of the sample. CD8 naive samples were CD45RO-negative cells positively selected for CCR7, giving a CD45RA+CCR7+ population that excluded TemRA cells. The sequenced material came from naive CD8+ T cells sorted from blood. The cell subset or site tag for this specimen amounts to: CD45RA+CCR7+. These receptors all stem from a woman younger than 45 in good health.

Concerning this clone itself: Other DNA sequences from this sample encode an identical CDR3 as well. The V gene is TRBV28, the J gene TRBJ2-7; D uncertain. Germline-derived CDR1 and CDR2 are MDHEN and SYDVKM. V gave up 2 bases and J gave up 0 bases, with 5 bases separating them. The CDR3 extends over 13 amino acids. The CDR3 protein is CASSLAGSYEQYF. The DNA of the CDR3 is TGTGCCAGCAGTTTAGCCGGCTCCTACGAGCAGTACTTC. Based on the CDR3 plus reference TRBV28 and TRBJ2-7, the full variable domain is DVKVTQSSRYLVKRTGEKVFLECVQDMDHENMFWYRQDPGLGLRLIYFSYDVKMKEKGDIPEGYSVSREKKERFSLILESASTNQTSMYLCASSLAGSYEQYFGPGTRLTVT.

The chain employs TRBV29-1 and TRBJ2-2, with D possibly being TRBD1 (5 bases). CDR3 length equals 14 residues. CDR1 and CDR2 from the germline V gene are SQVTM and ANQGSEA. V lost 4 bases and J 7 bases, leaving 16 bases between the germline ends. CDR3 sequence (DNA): TGCAGCGTTGGGCTAGGGGATGCGATCGGGGAGCTGTTTTTT. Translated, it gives CSVGLGDAIGELFF.

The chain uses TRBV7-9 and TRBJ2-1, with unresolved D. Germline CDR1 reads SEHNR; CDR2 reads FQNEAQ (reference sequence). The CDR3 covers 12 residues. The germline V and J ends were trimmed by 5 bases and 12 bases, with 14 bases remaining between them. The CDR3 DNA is TGTGCCAGCAGCCTTCTTACGGACCTGCAGTTCTTC. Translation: CASSLLTDLQFF.

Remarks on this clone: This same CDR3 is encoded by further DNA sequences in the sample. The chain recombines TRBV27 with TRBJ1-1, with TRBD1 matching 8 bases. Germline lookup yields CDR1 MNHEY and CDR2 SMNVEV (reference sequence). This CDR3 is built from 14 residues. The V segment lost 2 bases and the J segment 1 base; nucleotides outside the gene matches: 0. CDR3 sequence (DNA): TGTGCCAGCAGTTTAACAGGGGGGAACACTGAAGCTTTCTTT. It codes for CASSLTGGNTEAFF.

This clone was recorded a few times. CDR3 bases: TGTGCCAGCAGTTTAAAGGGGAACACTGAAGCTTTCTTT. Amino acids: CASSLKGNTEAFF. The rearrangement joins TRBV28 to TRBJ1-1, with D hard to call. Germline values: CDR1 MDHEN, CDR2 SYDVKM. The V and J ends lost 2 bases and 1 base respectively, with 5 bases between them. The CDR3 sequence is 13 residues long.

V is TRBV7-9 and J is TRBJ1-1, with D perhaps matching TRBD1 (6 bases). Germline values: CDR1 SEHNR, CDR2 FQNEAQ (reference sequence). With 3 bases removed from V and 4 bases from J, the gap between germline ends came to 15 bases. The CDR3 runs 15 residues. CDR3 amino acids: CASSLAQGVITEAFF. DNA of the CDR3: TGTGCCAGCAGCTTGGCACAGGGCGTGATCACTGAAGCTTTCTTT.

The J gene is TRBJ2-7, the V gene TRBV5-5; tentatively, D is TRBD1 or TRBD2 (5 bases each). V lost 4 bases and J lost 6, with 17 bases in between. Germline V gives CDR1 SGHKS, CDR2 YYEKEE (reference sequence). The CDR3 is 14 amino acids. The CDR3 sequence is CASSLGTNGLEQYF. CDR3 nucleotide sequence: TGTGCCAGCAGCCTGGGGACCAACGGGCTCGAGCAGTACTTC.

The CDR3 spells CASNLQAFF. The CDR3 DNA is TGTGCCAGCAACCTCCAAGCTTTCTTT. The chain couples TRBV13 to TRBJ1-1; D not resolved. V shed 7 bases and J shed 9 bases, with 6 bases lying between them. The CDR3 spans 9 residues. Germline V CDR1 and CDR2: PRHDT, FYEKMQ (reference sequence).

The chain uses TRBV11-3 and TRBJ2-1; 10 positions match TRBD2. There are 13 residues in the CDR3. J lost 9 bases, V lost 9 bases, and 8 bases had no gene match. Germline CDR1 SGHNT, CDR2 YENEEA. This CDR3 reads CARSPSGRGEQFF. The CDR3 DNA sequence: TGTGCCAGGTCCCCTAGCGGGAGAGGTGAGCAGTTCTTC. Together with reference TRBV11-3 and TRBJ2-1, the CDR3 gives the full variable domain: EAGVVQSPRYKIIEKKQPVAFWCNPISGHNTLYWYLQNLGQGPELLIRYENEEAVDDSQLPKDRFSAERLKGVDSTLKIQPAELGDSAVYLCARSPSGRGEQFFGPGTRLTVL.

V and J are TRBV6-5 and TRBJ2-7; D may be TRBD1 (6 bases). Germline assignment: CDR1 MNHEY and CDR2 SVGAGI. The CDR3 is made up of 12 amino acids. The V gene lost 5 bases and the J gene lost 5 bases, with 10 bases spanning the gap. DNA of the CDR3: TGTGCCAGCAGTCCGGGACACCACGAGCAGTACTTC. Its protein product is CASSPGHHEQYF.

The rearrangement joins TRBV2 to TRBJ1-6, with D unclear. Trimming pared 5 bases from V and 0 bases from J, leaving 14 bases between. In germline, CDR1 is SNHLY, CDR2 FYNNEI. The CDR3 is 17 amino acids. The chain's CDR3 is CASSRLDQSSYNSPLHF. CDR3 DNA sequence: TGTGCCAGCAGTAGACTCGATCAGAGCTCCTATAATTCACCCCTCCACTTT.

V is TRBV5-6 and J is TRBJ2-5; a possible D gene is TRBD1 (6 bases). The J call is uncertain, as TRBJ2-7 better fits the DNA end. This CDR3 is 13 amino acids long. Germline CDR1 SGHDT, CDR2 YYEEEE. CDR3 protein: CASSFYRAYEQYF. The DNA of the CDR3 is TGTGCCAGCAGCTTCTACAGGGCTTACGAGCAGTACTTC.

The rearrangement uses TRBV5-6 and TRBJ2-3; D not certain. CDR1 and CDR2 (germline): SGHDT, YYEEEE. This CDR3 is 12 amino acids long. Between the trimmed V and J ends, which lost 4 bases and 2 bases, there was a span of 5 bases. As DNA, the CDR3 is TGTGCCAGCAGCCCCTCCACAGATACGCAGTATTTT. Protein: CASSPSTDTQYF.

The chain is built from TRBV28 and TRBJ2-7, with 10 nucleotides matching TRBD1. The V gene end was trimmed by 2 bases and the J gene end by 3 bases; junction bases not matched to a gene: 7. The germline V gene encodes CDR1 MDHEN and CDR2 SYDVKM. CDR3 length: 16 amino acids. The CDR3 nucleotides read TGTGCCAGCAGTTTAATGGGACAGGGGATGGACTACGAGCAGTACTTC. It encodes CASSLMGQGMDYEQYF.